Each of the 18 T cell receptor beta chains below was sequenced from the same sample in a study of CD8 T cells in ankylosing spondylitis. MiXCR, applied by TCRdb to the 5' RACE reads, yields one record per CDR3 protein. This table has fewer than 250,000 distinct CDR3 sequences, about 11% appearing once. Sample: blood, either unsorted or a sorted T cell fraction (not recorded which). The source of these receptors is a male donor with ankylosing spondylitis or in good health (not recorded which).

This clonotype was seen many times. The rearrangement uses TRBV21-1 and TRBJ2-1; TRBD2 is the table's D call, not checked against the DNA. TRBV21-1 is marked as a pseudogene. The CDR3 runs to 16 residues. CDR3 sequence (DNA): TGTGCCAGCAGCAAAGTAGGTCTAGCGGGGATCGATGAGCAGTTCTTC. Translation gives CASSKVGLAGIDEQFF.

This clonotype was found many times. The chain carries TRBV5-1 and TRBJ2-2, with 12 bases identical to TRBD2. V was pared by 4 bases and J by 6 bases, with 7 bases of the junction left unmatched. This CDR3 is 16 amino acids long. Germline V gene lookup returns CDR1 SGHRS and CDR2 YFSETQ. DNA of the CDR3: TGCGCCAGCAGCACCGGACTAGCGGGGCCCCCCGGGGAGCTGTTTTTT. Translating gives CASSTGLAGPPGELFF.

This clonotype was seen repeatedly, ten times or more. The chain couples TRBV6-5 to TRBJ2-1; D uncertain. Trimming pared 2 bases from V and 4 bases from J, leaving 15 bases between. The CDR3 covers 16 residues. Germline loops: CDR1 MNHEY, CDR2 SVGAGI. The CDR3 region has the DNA TGTGCCAGCAGTTACCTACCAGCAACCTTTTACAATGAGCAGTTCTTC. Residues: CASSYLPATFYNEQFF.

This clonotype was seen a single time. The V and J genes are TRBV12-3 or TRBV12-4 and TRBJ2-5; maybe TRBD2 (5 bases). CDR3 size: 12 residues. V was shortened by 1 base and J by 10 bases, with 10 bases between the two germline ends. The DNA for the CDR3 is TGTGCCAGCAGTTTAGGCGGGCAGCTCCAGTACTTC. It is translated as CASSLGGQLQYF.

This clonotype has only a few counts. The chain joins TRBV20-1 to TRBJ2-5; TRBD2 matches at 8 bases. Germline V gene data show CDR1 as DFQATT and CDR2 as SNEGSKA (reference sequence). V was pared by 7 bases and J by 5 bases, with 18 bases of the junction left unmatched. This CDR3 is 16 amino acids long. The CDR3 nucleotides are TGCAGTGGGGGCCCAGCGGGGGCGCGACTAGGGGAGACCCAGTACTTC. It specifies CSGGPAGARLGETQYF.

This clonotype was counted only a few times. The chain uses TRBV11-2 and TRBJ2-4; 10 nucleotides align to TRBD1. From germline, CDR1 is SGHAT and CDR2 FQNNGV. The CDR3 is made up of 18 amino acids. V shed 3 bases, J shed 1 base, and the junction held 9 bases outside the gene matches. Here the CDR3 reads CASSFPRQGAGAKNIQYF. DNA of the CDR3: TGTGCCAGCAGCTTCCCCAGACAGGGGGCGGGGGCCAAAAACATTCAGTACTTC.

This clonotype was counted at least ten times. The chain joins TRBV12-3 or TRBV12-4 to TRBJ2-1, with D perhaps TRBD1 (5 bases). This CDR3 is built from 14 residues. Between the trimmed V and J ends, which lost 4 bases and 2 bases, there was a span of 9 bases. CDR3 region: CASSWTPAYNEQFF. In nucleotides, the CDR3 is TGTGCCAGCAGTTGGACACCAGCCTACAATGAGCAGTTCTTC.

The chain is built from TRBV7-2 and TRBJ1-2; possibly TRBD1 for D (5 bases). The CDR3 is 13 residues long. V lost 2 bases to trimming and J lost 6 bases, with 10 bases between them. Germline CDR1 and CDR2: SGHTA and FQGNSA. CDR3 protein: CASSLSEGHGYTF. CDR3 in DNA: TGTGCCAGCAGCTTAAGCGAGGGACATGGCTACACCTTC.

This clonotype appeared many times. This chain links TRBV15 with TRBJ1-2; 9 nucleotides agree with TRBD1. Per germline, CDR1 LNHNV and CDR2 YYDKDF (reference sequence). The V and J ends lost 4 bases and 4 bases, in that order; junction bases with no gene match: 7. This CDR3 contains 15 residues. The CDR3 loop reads CATSTGTGWAYGYTF. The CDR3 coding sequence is TGTGCCACCAGCACCGGGACAGGGTGGGCCTATGGCTACACCTTC.

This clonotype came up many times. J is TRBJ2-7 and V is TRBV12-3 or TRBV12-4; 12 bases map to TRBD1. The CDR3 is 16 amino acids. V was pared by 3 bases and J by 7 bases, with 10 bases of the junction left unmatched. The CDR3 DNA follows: TGTGCCAGCAGTTTCCGAGAGGGACAGGGGGCGCGAGAGCAGTACTTC. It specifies CASSFREGQGAREQYF.

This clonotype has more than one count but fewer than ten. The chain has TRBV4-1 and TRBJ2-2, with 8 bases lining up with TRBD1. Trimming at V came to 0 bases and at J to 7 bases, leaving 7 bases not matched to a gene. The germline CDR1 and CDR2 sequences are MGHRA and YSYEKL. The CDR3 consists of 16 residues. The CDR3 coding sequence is TGCGCCAGCAGCCAAGATCCTACAGGGGGGAACGGGGAGCTGTTTTTT. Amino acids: CASSQDPTGGNGELFF.

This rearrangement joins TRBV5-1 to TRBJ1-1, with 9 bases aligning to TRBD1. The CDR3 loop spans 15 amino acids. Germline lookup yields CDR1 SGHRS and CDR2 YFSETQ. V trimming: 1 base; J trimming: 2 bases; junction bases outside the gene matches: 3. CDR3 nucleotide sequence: TGCGCCAGCAGCTTGACAGGGGGCAGTAACACTGAAGCTTTCTTT. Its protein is CASSLTGGSNTEAFF.

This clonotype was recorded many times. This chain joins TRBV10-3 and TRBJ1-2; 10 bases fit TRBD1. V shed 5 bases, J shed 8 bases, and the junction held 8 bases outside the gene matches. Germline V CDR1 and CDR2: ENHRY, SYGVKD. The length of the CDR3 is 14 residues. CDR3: CAISRDRGQYGYTF. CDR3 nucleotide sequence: TGTGCCATCAGTCGGGACAGGGGACAGTACGGCTACACCTTC.

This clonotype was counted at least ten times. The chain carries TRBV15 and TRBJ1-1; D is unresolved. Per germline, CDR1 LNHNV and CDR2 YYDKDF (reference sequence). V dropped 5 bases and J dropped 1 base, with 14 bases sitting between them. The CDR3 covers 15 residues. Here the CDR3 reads CATSARTGRNTEAFF. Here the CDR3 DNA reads TGTGCCACCAGCGCTAGGACGGGTCGGAACACTGAAGCTTTCTTT.

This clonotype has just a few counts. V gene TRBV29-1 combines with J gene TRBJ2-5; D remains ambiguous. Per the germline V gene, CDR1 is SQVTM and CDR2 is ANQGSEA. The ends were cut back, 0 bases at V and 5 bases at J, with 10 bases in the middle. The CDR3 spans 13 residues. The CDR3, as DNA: TGCAGCGTTGAAGAGGGCCTACAGGAGACCCAGTACTTC. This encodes CSVEEGLQETQYF.

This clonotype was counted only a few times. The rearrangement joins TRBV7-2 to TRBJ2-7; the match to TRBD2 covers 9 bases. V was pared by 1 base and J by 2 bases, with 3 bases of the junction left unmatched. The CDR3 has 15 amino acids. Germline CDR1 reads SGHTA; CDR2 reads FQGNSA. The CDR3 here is CASSLDSGGAYEQYF. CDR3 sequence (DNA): TGTGCCAGCAGCTTAGATAGCGGGGGAGCCTACGAGCAGTACTTC.

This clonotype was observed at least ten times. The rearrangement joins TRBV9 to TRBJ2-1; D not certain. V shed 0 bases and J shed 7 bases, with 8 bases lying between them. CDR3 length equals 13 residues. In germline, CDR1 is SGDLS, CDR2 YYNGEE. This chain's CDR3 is CASSVDAGNEQFF. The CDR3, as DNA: TGTGCCAGCAGCGTAGATGCTGGGAATGAGCAGTTCTTC.

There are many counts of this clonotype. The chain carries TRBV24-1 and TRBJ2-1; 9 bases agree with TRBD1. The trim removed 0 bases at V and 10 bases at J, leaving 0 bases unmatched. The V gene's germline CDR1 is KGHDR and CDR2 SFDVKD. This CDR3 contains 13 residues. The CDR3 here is CATSDLGQGEQFF. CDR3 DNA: TGTGCCACCAGTGATTTGGGACAGGGGGAGCAGTTCTTC.